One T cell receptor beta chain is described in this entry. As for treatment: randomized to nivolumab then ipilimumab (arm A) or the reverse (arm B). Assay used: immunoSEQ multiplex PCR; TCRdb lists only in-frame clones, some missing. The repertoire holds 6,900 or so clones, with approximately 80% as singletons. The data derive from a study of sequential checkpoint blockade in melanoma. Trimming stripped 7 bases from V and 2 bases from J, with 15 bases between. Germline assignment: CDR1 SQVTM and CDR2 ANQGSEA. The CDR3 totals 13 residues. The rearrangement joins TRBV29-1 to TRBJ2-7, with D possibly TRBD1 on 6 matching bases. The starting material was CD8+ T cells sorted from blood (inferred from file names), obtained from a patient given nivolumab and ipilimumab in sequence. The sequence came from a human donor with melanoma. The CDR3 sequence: CSAQTGSTYEQYF. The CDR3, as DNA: TGCAGCGCCCAAACAGGGTCCACCTACGAGCAGTACTTC.